This T cell receptor beta chain comes out of a study of T cell responses to AZD1222 COVID-19 vaccine. The study's findings and limits: An increase in Spike-specific TCR breadth and depth was observed after two AZD1222 doses. Reportedly, close to half of spike-specific TCRs are directed against unmutated variant regions.

Clones were sequenced by immunoSEQ multiplex PCR, and TCRdb holds only the in-frame ones, with some missing. This table holds about 180,000 clones, more than 75% found once. As to this clone: The antigen is not known.

Trimming left V 4 bases short and J 6 bases short, with 10 bases between. This CDR3 spans 12 amino acids. Germline V lookup: CDR1 MNHEY, CDR2 SVGEGT. V and J are TRBV6-2 or TRBV6-3 and TRBJ2-7, with D possibly being TRBD2 (5 bases). The material was peripheral blood, obtained 28 days after the second AZD1222 dose. This TCR was sampled from an adult who received the AZD1222 COVID-19 vaccine. The CDR3 nucleotides read TGTGCCAGCAGTTGGAGGAAGGGCGAGCAGTACTTC. Protein: CASSWRKGEQYF.